A single T cell receptor (beta chain) is shown here with its context. It lacks a known antigen. Per-base qualities were not stored, and no clone one base away is much larger. The data belong to a study of blood T cell repertoires in COVID-19 (TCRdb year 2020). Study-level background: Samples from collaborators originated in the United States, Italy and Spain and spanned both the acute and convalescent phases of COVID-19. The prospective study material was composed of cDNA or gDNA derived from T cells, B-cell-depleted T cells, or PBMCs. Subjects who had been exposed to COVID-19, were actively infected with it, or had recovered from it provided the deeply sampled blood TCRbeta repertoires that made up the dataset. The repertoires were released in a freely available public database intended as a resource for research on the immune response to SARS-CoV-2. The samples were drawn from the first 160 participants of the ongoing ImmuneRACE study and from 1,254 subjects provided by 6 global collaborators. The sample metadata nearly always contained a de-identified subject ID, COVID-19 status, age in years and sex. Where HLA class I and class II types were available, the types were taken from metadata supplied by the sample provider, not from assay-based typing.

The collaborating institutions used their own protocols to collect whole blood in K2EDTA tubes. For TCRbeta analysis, collaborators shipped samples as frozen whole blood, isolated PBMCs, or DNA extracted from either of those sample types. TCRbeta CDR3 regions were amplified from genomic DNA by means of the immunoSEQ Assay, a bias-controlled multiplex PCR. Per the authors' processing: The number of nucleated cells in each sample was estimated by amplification of reference gene primers within the assay. To quantify the absolute abundance of each unique TCRbeta CDR3 rearrangement, sequence reads were collapsed and filtered. Productive Simpson clonality was computed per sample as the square root of Simpson's diversity index over productive rearrangements. Sourced from immuneACCESS, this table was stored by TCRdb with only in-frame sequences that have V and J called. A share of the clones is absent; for the studies checked, an unresolved V gene accounts for under half, and the remainder has no known explanation. V and J calls and clone size are copied from that table; D and trimming were computed from the DNA. Within this sample are more than 110,000 clones, with over 80% of them counted one time only. The top ten hold roughly 9.6% of the sample.

The investigation overall reported the following: The quantity of clinical and demographic metadata differed by source and by participant and was supplied without curation.

Sequencing input: peripheral blood. The sequence derives from an elderly woman with acute or convalescent COVID-19.

The CDR3 reads CASSLSPPSGGTYEQYF. The nucleotides are TGCGCCAGCAGCTTGTCCCCGCCTAGCGGGGGAACCTACGAGCAGTACTTC. The sequence links TRBV5-1 to TRBJ2-7; a stretch of 10 junction bases matches TRBD2. The CDR3 holds 17 amino acids from the cysteine to the phenylalanine. The CDR3 DNA has 51 bases and is translated from base 1. Based on the germline V gene, the CDR1 and CDR2 sequences are SGHRS and YFSETQ. At the junction V is shortened by 1 base and J by 2 bases; bases outside the gene matches: 9.